The 16 T cell receptor beta chains reported below all come from one sample, sequenced in a study of blood T cells in healthy people across ages. A J-beta primer mix and a sample-barcoded 5' primer were used in a second PCR of roughly 7 to 12 cycles. TCRdb re-analysed the 5' RACE reads in MiXCR, keeping a single row per CDR3 protein. The table records 1.5 million or so distinct CDR3 sequences, 42% of them present only once. The specimen was blood. The receptor source for this set is a woman aged 18-29 years in good health.

This rearrangement joins TRBV6-5 to TRBJ2-5; D possibly corresponds to TRBD2 (5 bases). The J call is doubtful: the DNA matches TRBJ2-7 better. CDR1 is MNHEY, CDR2 SVGAGI, per germline. The CDR3 is 14 amino acids. The CDR3 is CASSHSGPAYEQYF. The CDR3 region has the DNA TGTGCCAGCAGCCACAGCGGACCTGCCTACGAGCAGTACTTC.

This sequence joins TRBV20-1 and TRBJ1-2; 7 nucleotides align to TRBD1. Germline values: CDR1 DFQATT, CDR2 SNEGSKA (reference sequence). The CDR3 is made up of 13 amino acids. After removal of 5 bases from V and 0 bases from J, the junction contained 3 bases not matched to a gene. As DNA, the CDR3 is TGCAGTGCTCAGGGACAGTCTAACTATGGCTACACCTTC. It codes for CSAQGQSNYGYTF.

The rearrangement joins TRBV5-1 to TRBJ1-1; TRBD1 matches 7 bases. CDR1 SGHRS and CDR2 YFSETQ come from the germline V gene. This CDR3 contains 13 residues. J was trimmed by 3 bases and V by 6 bases; bases with no gene match: 5. The CDR3 spells CASNEGGYTEAFF. In DNA form, the CDR3 reads TGCGCCAGCAATGAAGGGGGCTACACTGAAGCTTTCTTT.

The chain carries TRBV6-6 and TRBJ2-3; 10 positions agree with TRBD1. Germline V gene lookup returns CDR1 MNHNY and CDR2 SVGAGI (reference sequence). This CDR3 has 17 amino acids. Germline trimming cut 0 bases from V and 1 base from J; bases unmatched to any gene: 4. CDR3 protein: CASSYSYGTGGTDTQYF. The CDR3 DNA reads TGTGCCAGCAGTTACTCGTACGGGACAGGGGGCACAGATACGCAGTATTTT.

The chain joins TRBV12-3 or TRBV12-4 to TRBJ2-3; D tentatively reads TRBD1 or TRBD2 (6 bases each). With 5 bases removed from V and 2 bases from J, the gap between germline ends came to 14 bases. The CDR3 covers 15 residues. The CDR3 DNA follows: TGTGCCAGCAGTCCCCCGGGGGCCAACACAGATACGCAGTATTTT. Translated: CASSPPGANTDTQYF.

The chain recombines TRBV25-1 with TRBJ1-2; the D is unclear. V was trimmed by 1 base and J by 6 bases, leaving 6 bases between them. The CDR3 length is 12 residues. CDR1 MGHDK and CDR2 SYGVNS come from the germline V gene. For the CDR3, the DNA is TGTGCCAGCAGTGAATCCATGAATGGCTACACCTTC. Amino acids: CASSESMNGYTF.

This clonotype was picked up a small number of times. The chain combines TRBV9 with TRBJ2-5; TRBD2 matches 12 bases. Germline V gene sequence: CDR1 SGDLS, CDR2 YYNGEE. Trimming at V came to 0 bases and at J to 0 bases, leaving 6 bases not matched to a gene. The CDR3 loop spans 18 amino acids. The DNA for the CDR3 is TGTGCCAGCAGCGTAGCCGCTAGCGGGGGGGGGAACCAAGAGACCCAGTACTTC. Translated, it gives CASSVAASGGGNQETQYF.

This clonotype came up a few times. The chain couples TRBV20-1 to TRBJ2-3; D may be TRBD1 (5 bases). Germline V gene data show CDR1 as DFQATT and CDR2 as SNEGSKA (reference sequence). Trimming took off 5 bases at V and 3 bases at J, with 21 bases between the two ends. The CDR3 length is 16 residues. The CDR3 loop reads CSAFKSQGFGTDTQYF. In DNA, the CDR3 is TGCAGTGCTTTTAAAAGCCAGGGATTTGGAACAGATACGCAGTATTTT.

CDR3 nucleotide sequence: TGTGCCTGGCATCAGGGCCCCCCCTACGAGCAGTACTTC. This gives the protein CAWHQGPPYEQYF. This chain uses TRBV30 with TRBJ2-7, with TRBD1 as a possible D gene (5 bases). Trimming shortened V by 5 bases and J by 2 bases, and 13 bases separated the two germline ends. CDR1 is GTSNPN and CDR2 is SVGIG in the germline V gene (reference sequence). The CDR3 spans 13 residues.

The rearrangement joins TRBV27 to TRBJ2-7; no clear D. Germline V lookup: CDR1 MNHEY, CDR2 SMNVEV (reference sequence). V was pared by 1 base and J by 0 bases, with 7 bases between. The CDR3 spans 14 residues. The CDR3: CASSLYSNSYEQYF. As DNA, the CDR3 is TGTGCCAGCAGTTTATACAGCAACTCCTACGAGCAGTACTTC.

Concerning this clonotype itself: At one boundary the junction diverges from the germline segment, which might be a read error. The genes are TRBV27 and TRBJ2-7, with TRBD2 as a possible D gene (7 bases). This CDR3 comprises 19 residues. Germline V gene sequence: CDR1 MNHEY, CDR2 SMNVEV (reference sequence). The CDR3 is CASSPSRGGGRSHYNEQYF. The CDR3 nucleotides are TGTGCCAGCAGTCCCAGCAGAGGCGGGGGCCGGTCTCACTACAATGAGCAGTACTTT.

This clonotype turned up a few times. V usage is TRBV20-1 and J usage is TRBJ2-1; 13 nucleotides agree with TRBD2. V dropped 6 bases and J dropped 6; count of bases not matched to a gene: 8. The CDR3 consists of 15 residues. Germline CDR1 is DFQATT and CDR2 is SNEGSKA (reference sequence). This CDR3 is CSATGGLAGFNEQFF. The CDR3 DNA reads TGCAGTGCGACGGGGGGACTAGCGGGATTCAATGAGCAGTTCTTC.

This clonotype came up once. The J gene is TRBJ2-3, the V gene TRBV6-1; D not resolved. CDR1 is MNHNS, CDR2 SASEGT, per germline. V was clipped by 5 bases and J by 0 bases, with 9 bases between them. The CDR3 has 14 residues. The CDR3 loop reads CASSIEASTDTQYF. The CDR3 bases are TGTGCCAGCAGTATCGAGGCCAGCACAGATACGCAGTATTTT.

The chain joins TRBV7-6 to TRBJ2-1, with TRBD2 matching over 15 bases. Looked up from germline, CDR1 is SGHVS and CDR2 is FNYEAQ. The CDR3 has 18 residues. V lost 5 bases and J lost 0; bases outside the gene matches: 5. The CDR3 DNA reads TGTGCCAGCAGCGAGGGACTAGCGGGAGGACCCTCCTACAATGAGCAGTTCTTC. This codes for CASSEGLAGGPSYNEQFF.

On this clonotype itself: A single base separates this from a much larger clone, so it may be a read error. The chain carries TRBV7-4 and TRBJ1-5; tentative D call: TRBD1 (5 bases). This CDR3 spans 17 amino acids. Trimming removed 5 bases at V and 5 bases at J, with 22 bases between. From germline, CDR1 is SGHVT and CDR2 SQSDAQ. CDR3 in amino acids: CASSSGADPRGDQPQHF. In nucleotides, the CDR3 is TGTGCCAGCAGCAGTGGGGCGGACCCGAGAGGCGATCAGCCCCAGCATTTT. The full variable domain, its missing parts supplied by reference TRBV7-4 and TRBJ1-5, is GAGVSQSPRYKVAKRGRDVALRCDSISGHVTLYWYRQTLGQGSEVLTYSQSDAQRDKSGRPSGRFSAERPERSVSTLKIQRTEQGDSAVYLCASSSGADPRGDQPQHFGDGTRLSIL.

This clonotype was recorded at least ten times. The chain joins TRBV7-9 to TRBJ2-3; TRBD2 agrees at 14 bases. The CDR3 extends over 17 amino acids. V lost 5 bases and J lost 4; bases outside the gene matches: 8. The V gene's germline CDR1 is SEHNR and CDR2 FQNEAQ (reference sequence). The CDR3 loop reads CASSPTGTSGSPDTQYF. The CDR3 nucleotides are TGTGCCAGCAGCCCAACAGGGACTAGCGGGAGCCCAGATACGCAGTATTTT.